These T cell receptor beta chains were read from a single sample in a study of T cell responses to AZD1222 COVID-19 vaccine. Libraries were prepared by immunoSEQ multiplex PCR; TCRdb keeps only in-frame clonotypes and omits some of them. The table lists about 86,000 clones, 85% to 90% of them singletons, with about 9.3% in the top ten. Sequencing used peripheral blood, obtained on day 0 of MenACWY control vaccination. All receptors come from an adult in good health. The CDR3 runs from the conserved cysteine through the conserved F or W. D genes are given only for firm matches. Rows give clone size only sometimes, using once, few, many, or a class for an expanded clone.

TRBJ1-1 TRBV30 NA NA TGTGCCTGGAGGGGAATGGTGGGGGGCTTCTTT CAWRGMVGGFF
TRBJ1-1 TRBV5-4 NA NA TGTGCCAGCAGCTTGGTTGGGTCTAACACTGAAGCTTTCTTT CASSLVGSNTEAFF
TRBJ1-2 TRBV3-1/TRBV3-2 few NA TGTGCCAGCAGCCAAGCAGTCTATGGCTACACCTTC CASSQAVYGYTF
TRBJ2-3 TRBV11-2 NA NA TGTGCCAGCAGCGGAGTGTGGAATACGCAGTATTTT CASSGVWNTQYF
TRBJ2-5 TRBV4-1 NA TRBD1 TGCGCCAGCAGCCTTCCAGGGGGAGAGACCCAGTACTTC CASSLPGGETQYF
TRBJ2-1 TRBV3-1/TRBV3-2 NA TRBD2 TGTGCCAGCAGCCCCCTGGGACTAGTTCAAAGGTCCAATGAGCAGTTCTTC CASSPLGLVQRSNEQFF
TRBJ1-2 TRBV6-1 NA NA TGTGCCAGCAGTGAAGGTAGGGCAGCTAACTATGGCTACACCTTC CASSEGRAANYGYTF
TRBJ1-4 TRBV30 once TRBD1 TGTGCCTGGAGTGTAAGGGCAGGGGGCGAAAAACTGTTTTTT CAWSVRAGGEKLFF
TRBJ1-1 TRBV7-9 NA NA TGTGCCAGCAGCTTATATGCGGTTGAGGCTTTCTTT CASSLYAVEAFF
TRBJ2-1 TRBV11-2 NA NA TGTGCCAGCAGCTTAGACTCCGGGGCCAATTACAATGAGCAGTTCTTC CASSLDSGANYNEQFF
TRBJ1-2 TRBV28 NA NA TGTGCCAGCAGTTCGGGGGCCTGGTATGGCTACACCTTC CASSSGAWYGYTF
TRBJ1-5 TRBV7-2 NA NA TGTGCCAGCAGACCGGACAGTCAAAATCAGCCCCAGCATTTT CASRPDSQNQPQHF
TRBJ2-6 TRBV6-5 once NA TGTGCCAGCACCTCGGATCGCTCTGGGGCCAACGTCCTGACTTTC CASTSDRSGANVLTF
TRBJ2-2 TRBV19 once TRBD1 TGTGCCAGTAGTATGCCCCCGGGACAGGCGAACACCGGGGAGCTGTTTTTT CASSMPPGQANTGELFF
TRBJ1-2 TRBV7-2 NA TRBD1 TGTGCCAGCAGCTTCAAGGGGGCGGGTGGGTATGGCTACACCTTC CASSFKGAGGYGYTF
TRBJ1-2 TRBV7-2 few NA TGTGCCAGCAGCAATCTCGTAAGGAAAAACTATGGCTACACCTTC CASSNLVRKNYGYTF
TRBJ1-6 TRBV6-5 NA TRBD1 TGTGCCAGCAGAGACGACAGGGGGCGCAATTCACCCCTCCACTTT CASRDDRGRNSPLHF
TRBJ2-7 TRBV7-6 NA TRBD1 TGTGCCAGCAGCCATACCGGGACAGGCGCCTACGAGCAGTACTTC CASSHTGTGAYEQYF
TRBJ2-5 TRBV3-1/TRBV3-2 NA NA TGTGCCAGCAGCCAACTAGAGACCCAGTACTTC CASSQLETQYF
TRBJ2-3 TRBV5-6 few NA TGTGCCAGCAGCTTAGGAGGATCAGATACGCAGTATTTT CASSLGGSDTQYF
TRBJ2-2 TRBV6-6 few NA TGTGCCAGCAGTTCGTCTAGAGCCACCGGGGAGCTGTTTTTT CASSSSRATGELFF
TRBJ1-2 TRBV5-1 few NA TGCGCCAGCAGCCGGGACGGAATAAGCTATGGCTACACCTTC CASSRDGISYGYTF
TRBJ2-2 TRBV7-2 NA NA TGTGCCAGCAGCTCAAAACCCCGGGCGTCTTCGAACACCGGGGAGCTGTTTTTT CASSSKPRASSNTGELFF
TRBJ2-7 TRBV6-5 NA TRBD2 TGTGCCAGCAGTTCAACAGCGGGGATCTACGAGCAGTACTTC CASSSTAGIYEQYF
TRBJ2-2 TRBV6-4 NA NA TGTGCCAGCAGTTCGGAGTCTTGGGGGGAGCTGTTTTTT CASSSESWGELFF
TRBJ2-7 TRBV15 NA NA TGTGCCACCAGCAGGTCGGCAGGGGCCTACGAGCAGTACTTC CATSRSAGAYEQYF
TRBJ1-3 TRBV9 NA NA TGTGCCAGCAGCGTATATAGTAGGGGGGACTCTGGAAACACCATATATTTT CASSVYSRGDSGNTIYF
TRBJ1-5 TRBV3-1/TRBV3-2 few NA TGTGCCAGCAGCCAAGCACAGCTTTATAGCAATCAGCCCCAGCATTTT CASSQAQLYSNQPQHF
TRBJ2-7 TRBV18 NA TRBD1 TGTGCCAGCTCACCAGGGACAGGGTTTGAGGAGCAGTACTTC CASSPGTGFEEQYF
TRBJ1-6 TRBV24-1 few NA TGTGCCTCCTCGCCCCGGACCGATAATTCACCCCTCCACTTT CASSPRTDNSPLHF
TRBJ1-3 TRBV10-3 NA NA TGTGCCATCAGTGAGTCGTACAGCTCCTCTGGAAACACCATATATTTT CAISESYSSSGNTIYF
TRBJ2-2 TRBV7-9 NA TRBD2 TGTGCCAGCAGCTTGGCGGGAGCGAACACCGGGGAGCTGTTTTTT CASSLAGANTGELFF
TRBJ1-6 TRBV2 NA TRBD1 TGTGCCAGCAGTGAGCAGGGGGATTCACCCCTCCACTTT CASSEQGDSPLHF
TRBJ1-1 TRBV14 NA NA TGTGCCAGCAGCCCAGACCCCGGTTGGGGAAACACTGAAGCTTTCTTT CASSPDPGWGNTEAFF
TRBJ1-1 TRBV14 NA NA TGTGCCAGCAGTCTCTTCCAGGGGATGACTGAAGCTTTCTTT CASSLFQGMTEAFF